A selection of T cell receptor beta chains follows, all from one sample in a study of T-cell reconstitution after alpha-beta-depleted transplantation in children. A single record per CDR3 protein comes from TCRdb applying MiXCR to the PCR reads. This sample has fewer than 550,000 distinct CDR3 sequences, with about an eighth found just once. The sample consisted of PBMCs, mostly from graft donor cells, taken 180 days after TCRalphabeta/CD19-depleted stem cell transplant. Receptor source: a female patient between 2 and 15 years old who had a stem cell transplant for aplastic anemia, so the T cells may come from the graft donor. Each CDR3 is given with its conserved first and last residue. The order of the fields is clone size, J gene, V gene, D gene, CDR3 protein, CDR3 DNA. A D gene is named only where the DNA matches it firmly. For some rows the clone size is stated as once, few or many, or as a class when expanded; others skip it.

abundance: few; j_gene: TRBJ2-4; v_gene: TRBV20-1; d_gene: .; CDR3aa: CSARAGPYGFQDF; CDR3nt: TGCAGTGCTAGGGCGGGGCCGTACGGTTTCCAGGACTTC
abundance: few; j_gene: TRBJ1-1; v_gene: TRBV28; d_gene: .; CDR3aa: CASSTPLPRLNTEAFF; CDR3nt: TGTGCCAGCAGTACACCGCTTCCAAGACTGAACACTGAAGCTTTCTTT
abundance: few; j_gene: TRBJ2-5; v_gene: TRBV10-1; d_gene: TRBD2; CDR3aa: CASSSAGAGETQYF; CDR3nt: TGCGCCAGCAGCTCGGCGGGAGCGGGAGAGACCCAGTACTTC
abundance: many; j_gene: TRBJ2-3; v_gene: TRBV5-1; d_gene: TRBD2; CDR3aa: CASSTRLAVGTDTQYF; CDR3nt: TGCGCCAGCAGCACAAGACTAGCGGTTGGGACAGATACGCAGTATTTT
abundance: .; j_gene: TRBJ2-1; v_gene: TRBV14; d_gene: .; CDR3aa: CASSQDRRVSSYNEQFF; CDR3nt: TGTGCCAGCAGCCAAGATCGGCGGGTGAGCTCCTACAATGAGCAGTTCTTC
abundance: .; j_gene: TRBJ1-5; v_gene: TRBV12-3/TRBV12-4; d_gene: TRBD1; CDR3aa: CASSLLRDRGQPQHF; CDR3nt: TGTGCCAGCAGCTTACTCCGGGACAGGGGGCAGCCCCAGCATTTT
abundance: many; j_gene: TRBJ2-1; v_gene: TRBV12-3/TRBV12-4; d_gene: .; CDR3aa: CASSLHSYNEQFF; CDR3nt: TGTGCCAGCAGTTTACACTCCTACAATGAGCAGTTCTTC
abundance: many; j_gene: TRBJ2-1; v_gene: TRBV5-1; d_gene: .; CDR3aa: CASSLGRAFPYNEQFF; CDR3nt: TGCGCCAGCAGCTTGGGGCGGGCGTTTCCTTACAATGAGCAGTTCTTC
abundance: .; j_gene: TRBJ2-7; v_gene: TRBV4-3; d_gene: TRBD2; CDR3aa: CASSQERSGRGTYEQYF; CDR3nt: TGCGCCAGCAGCCAAGAACGGTCCGGGCGGGGGACCTACGAGCAGTACTTC
abundance: few; j_gene: TRBJ2-1; v_gene: TRBV28; d_gene: TRBD2; CDR3aa: CASRLAGVFNEQFF; CDR3nt: TGTGCCAGCAGACTAGCGGGAGTCTTCAATGAGCAGTTCTTC
abundance: .; j_gene: TRBJ2-1; v_gene: TRBV20-1; d_gene: .; CDR3aa: CSARDRVYNEQFF; CDR3nt: TGCAGTGCTAGAGATCGAGTTTACAATGAGCAGTTCTTC
abundance: .; j_gene: TRBJ1-1; v_gene: TRBV6-1; d_gene: TRBD1; CDR3aa: CASKRQGSNTEAFF; CDR3nt: TGTGCCAGCAAGAGACAGGGGTCGAACACTGAAGCTTTCTTT
abundance: once; j_gene: TRBJ2-1; v_gene: TRBV20-1; d_gene: TRBD2; CDR3aa: CCARDPGLAEFYNEQFF; CDR3nt: TGCTGTGCTAGAGATCCTGGACTAGCGGAGTTCTACAATGAGCAGTTCTTC
abundance: .; j_gene: TRBJ2-7; v_gene: TRBV20-1; d_gene: TRBD2; CDR3aa: CSAPGLVSEQYF; CDR3nt: TGCAGTGCACCGGGACTAGTCTCCGAGCAGTACTTC
abundance: many; j_gene: TRBJ2-2; v_gene: TRBV2; d_gene: TRBD1; CDR3aa: CASSPDHRGPTGELFF; CDR3nt: TGTGCCAGCAGTCCCGACCACAGGGGGCCCACCGGGGAGCTGTTTTTT
abundance: .; j_gene: TRBJ2-2; v_gene: TRBV12-3/TRBV12-4; d_gene: .; CDR3aa: CASSRGHFPGELFF; CDR3nt: TGTGCCAGCAGCAGAGGACATTTTCCCGGGGAGCTGTTTTTT
abundance: .; j_gene: TRBJ2-3; v_gene: TRBV7-9; d_gene: TRBD2; CDR3aa: CASSRLAGESTDTQYF; CDR3nt: TGTGCCAGCAGCAGACTAGCCGGAGAGAGCACAGATACGCAGTATTTT
abundance: many; j_gene: TRBJ1-1; v_gene: TRBV28; d_gene: .; CDR3aa: CASSPTGTITEAFF; CDR3nt: TGTGCCAGCAGCCCCACCGGGACGATCACTGAAGCTTTCTTT
abundance: .; j_gene: TRBJ2-2; v_gene: TRBV6-2/TRBV6-3; d_gene: .; CDR3aa: CASSYVGADTGELFF; CDR3nt: TGTGCCAGCAGTTACGTAGGGGCGGACACCGGGGAGCTGTTTTTT
abundance: few; j_gene: TRBJ2-1; v_gene: TRBV7-9; d_gene: TRBD2; CDR3aa: CASSLVAGGFIGNEQFF; CDR3nt: TGTGCCAGCAGCTTAGTGGCGGGAGGCTTTATTGGCAATGAGCAGTTCTTC
abundance: many; j_gene: TRBJ2-2; v_gene: TRBV12-3/TRBV12-4; d_gene: .; CDR3aa: CASSRPGDHTGELFF; CDR3nt: TGTGCCAGCAGTCGCCCGGGAGACCACACCGGGGAGCTGTTTTTT
abundance: few; j_gene: TRBJ2-7; v_gene: TRBV5-5; d_gene: .; CDR3aa: CASSFFGSRLSYEQYF; CDR3nt: TGTGCCAGCAGCTTCTTCGGGTCTAGACTTTCCTACGAGCAGTACTTC
abundance: .; j_gene: TRBJ1-2; v_gene: TRBV5-1; d_gene: TRBD1; CDR3aa: CASSLGGQLGFNYGYTF; CDR3nt: TGCGCCAGCAGCTTGGGGGGACAGCTTGGTTTTAACTATGGCTACACCTTC
abundance: few; j_gene: TRBJ2-7; v_gene: TRBV28; d_gene: .; CDR3aa: CASSLSFRSSYEQYF; CDR3nt: TGTGCCAGCAGTTTATCCTTCAGGAGCTCCTACGAGCAGTACTTC
abundance: few; j_gene: TRBJ1-4; v_gene: TRBV28; d_gene: .; CDR3aa: CASSTWGLINEKLFF; CDR3nt: TGTGCCAGCAGTACGTGGGGCCTAATTAATGAAAAACTGTTTTTT
abundance: many; j_gene: TRBJ2-7; v_gene: TRBV5-4; d_gene: .; CDR3aa: CASSSDSYEQYF; CDR3nt: TGTGCCAGCAGCTCGGACAGTTACGAGCAGTACTTC
abundance: .; j_gene: TRBJ2-3; v_gene: TRBV25-1; d_gene: TRBD2; CDR3aa: CASSEGLAGRGTQYF; CDR3nt: TGTGCCAGCAGCGAGGGACTAGCGGGAAGAGGTACGCAGTATTTT
abundance: .; j_gene: TRBJ2-3; v_gene: TRBV6-1; d_gene: TRBD2; CDR3aa: CASRVGLAGATDTQYF; CDR3nt: TGTGCCAGCAGGGTGGGACTAGCGGGAGCAACAGATACGCAGTATTTT
abundance: many; j_gene: TRBJ2-1; v_gene: TRBV28; d_gene: TRBD2; CDR3aa: CASRIPGLAGGNEQFF; CDR3nt: TGTGCCAGCAGGATTCCGGGACTAGCGGGAGGAAATGAGCAGTTCTTC
abundance: .; j_gene: TRBJ2-1; v_gene: TRBV6-2/TRBV6-3; d_gene: TRBD2; CDR3aa: CASSYLGLAGGLMTYNEQFF; CDR3nt: TGTGCCAGCAGTTATCTCGGACTAGCGGGAGGCCTTATGACCTACAATGAGCAGTTCTTC
abundance: .; j_gene: TRBJ2-1; v_gene: TRBV6-1; d_gene: TRBD2; CDR3aa: CASSRRLAGAFDEQFF; CDR3nt: TGTGCCAGCAGTCGTAGACTAGCGGGAGCTTTTGATGAGCAGTTCTTC
abundance: many; j_gene: TRBJ2-1; v_gene: TRBV4-3; d_gene: TRBD2; CDR3aa: CASSARLAGGNNEQFF; CDR3nt: TGCGCCAGCAGCGCCCGACTAGCGGGAGGAAACAATGAGCAGTTCTTC
abundance: .; j_gene: TRBJ1-4; v_gene: TRBV12-3/TRBV12-4; d_gene: .; CDR3aa: CASSFPGRWEKLFF; CDR3nt: TGTGCCAGCAGTTTCCCGGGACGGTGGGAAAAACTGTTTTTT
abundance: .; j_gene: TRBJ1-2; v_gene: TRBV7-9; d_gene: TRBD1; CDR3aa: CASSPRDRDRYTF; CDR3nt: TGTGCCAGCAGCCCCCGGGACAGGGATCGCTACACCTTC
abundance: few; j_gene: TRBJ2-1; v_gene: TRBV7-2; d_gene: TRBD2; CDR3aa: CASSLAGTSGINEQFF; CDR3nt: TGTGCCAGCAGCTTAGCTGGGACTAGCGGGATCAATGAGCAGTTCTTC
abundance: once; j_gene: TRBJ2-1; v_gene: TRBV12-3/TRBV12-4; d_gene: TRBD2; CDR3aa: CASSLEGLAVPSSYNEQFF; CDR3nt: TGTGCCAGCAGTTTGGAGGGACTAGCAGTCCCGAGCTCCTACAATGAGCAGTTCTTC
abundance: few; j_gene: TRBJ1-6; v_gene: TRBV12-3/TRBV12-4; d_gene: .; CDR3aa: CASRPRVVLGTSSYNSPLHF; CDR3nt: TGTGCCAGCAGGCCGCGGGTAGTTCTGGGGACTAGCTCCTATAATTCACCCCTCCACTTT
abundance: .; j_gene: TRBJ1-1; v_gene: TRBV10-3; d_gene: TRBD1; CDR3aa: CAISGTGNTEAFF; CDR3nt: TGTGCCATCAGTGGGACAGGGAACACTGAAGCTTTCTTT
abundance: .; j_gene: TRBJ2-1; v_gene: TRBV20-1; d_gene: .; CDR3aa: CTLRVDEQFF; CDR3nt: TGCACCCTTAGGGTAGATGAGCAGTTCTTC
abundance: .; j_gene: TRBJ2-5; v_gene: TRBV12-3/TRBV12-4; d_gene: TRBD1; CDR3aa: CASSAPGGQAPETQYF; CDR3nt: TGTGCCAGCAGCGCCCCTGGGGGACAGGCTCCAGAGACCCAGTACTTC
abundance: many; j_gene: TRBJ2-3; v_gene: TRBV29-1; d_gene: TRBD1; CDR3aa: CSAASGQGGTDTQYF; CDR3nt: TGCAGCGCCGCGTCTGGGCAGGGGGGCACAGATACGCAGTATTTT
abundance: few; j_gene: TRBJ2-1; v_gene: TRBV5-1; d_gene: TRBD1; CDR3aa: CASSIPRGPGYNEQFF; CDR3nt: TGCGCCAGCAGCATACCCAGGGGGCCAGGCTACAATGAGCAGTTCTTC
abundance: .; j_gene: TRBJ2-2; v_gene: TRBV6-1; d_gene: .; CDR3aa: CASRRGTVNTGELFF; CDR3nt: TGTGCCAGCAGGAGGGGGACGGTTAACACCGGGGAGCTGTTTTTT